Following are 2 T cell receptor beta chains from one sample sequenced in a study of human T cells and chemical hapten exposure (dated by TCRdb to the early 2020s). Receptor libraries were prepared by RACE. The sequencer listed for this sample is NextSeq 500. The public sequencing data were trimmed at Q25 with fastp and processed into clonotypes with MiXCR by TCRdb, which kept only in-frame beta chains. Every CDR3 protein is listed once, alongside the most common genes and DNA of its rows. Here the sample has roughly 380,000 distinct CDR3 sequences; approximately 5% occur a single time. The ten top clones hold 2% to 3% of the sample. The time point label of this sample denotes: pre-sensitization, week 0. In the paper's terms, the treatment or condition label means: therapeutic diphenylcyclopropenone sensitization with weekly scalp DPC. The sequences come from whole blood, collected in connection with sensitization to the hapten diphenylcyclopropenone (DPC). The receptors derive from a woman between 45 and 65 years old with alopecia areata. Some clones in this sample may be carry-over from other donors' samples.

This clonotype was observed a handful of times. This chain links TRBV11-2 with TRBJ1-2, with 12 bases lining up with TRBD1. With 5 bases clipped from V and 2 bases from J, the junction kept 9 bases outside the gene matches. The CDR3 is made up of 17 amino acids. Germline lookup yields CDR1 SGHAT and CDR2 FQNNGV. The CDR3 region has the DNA TGTGCCAGCAGCCCCCCGGGACAGGGGGCCGAAAACTATGGCTACACCTTC. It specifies CASSPPGQGAENYGYTF.

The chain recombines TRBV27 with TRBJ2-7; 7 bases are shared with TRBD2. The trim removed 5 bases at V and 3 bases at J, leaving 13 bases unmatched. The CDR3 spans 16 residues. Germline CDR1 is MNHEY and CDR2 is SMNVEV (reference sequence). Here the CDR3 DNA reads TGTGCCAGCAGTCCAACTACCGGGACTACAATCTACGAGCAGTACTTC. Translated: CASSPTTGTTIYEQYF.